The 13 T cell receptor beta chains reported below all come from one sample, sequenced in a study of human T cells and chemical hapten exposure. The time point was: patch test 1, 2 weeks after DPC sensitization. Treatment indicated: therapeutic diphenylcyclopropenone sensitization with weekly scalp DPC. MiXCR, applied by TCRdb to the RACE reads, yields one record per CDR3 protein. Of 180,000 or so distinct CDR3 sequences in the sample, 14% were seen once. The sample in question was whole blood, obtained in connection with sensitization to the hapten diphenylcyclopropenone (DPC). The receptors come from a woman aged 25 to 39 with alopecia areata. Some clones in this sample may be carry-over from other donors' samples.

The chain couples TRBV9 to TRBJ2-3, with 8 bases that match TRBD2. CDR3 size: 16 residues. J gave up 4 bases and V 3 bases, and 10 bases lay outside the gene matches. Germline V CDR1 and CDR2: SGDLS, YYNGEE. In nucleotides, the CDR3 is TGTGCCAGCAGCGGGGTAGCGGGAACCGTGCCAGATACGCAGTATTTT. It specifies CASSGVAGTVPDTQYF.

This clonotype was found many times. V is TRBV7-9 and J is TRBJ2-1, with TRBD2 identical over 7 bases. The V segment lost 1 base and the J segment 6 bases; nucleotides outside the gene matches: 0. The germline V gene has CDR1 SEHNR and CDR2 FQNEAQ (reference sequence). The CDR3 covers 13 residues. DNA for the CDR3: TGTGCCAGCAGCTTAGGACTAGCCAATGAGCAGTTCTTC. Protein: CASSLGLANEQFF.

Of note for this clonotype: Compared with germline, one end of the junction differs, possibly owing to a read error. This chain links TRBV5-1 with TRBJ2-3, with TRBD1 matching over 7 bases. The CDR3 covers 15 residues. Germline V gene lookup returns CDR1 SGHRS and CDR2 YFSETQ. This CDR3 is CASSLGTGSSDAQYF. DNA of the CDR3: TGCGCCAGCAGCTTGGGGACAGGTAGTTCAGATGCGCAGTATTTT.

The chain combines TRBV28 with TRBJ1-3; 7 positions match TRBD1. Trimming removed 8 bases from V and 6 bases from J; junction bases left unmatched: 10. The CDR3 has 14 amino acids. Germline values: CDR1 MDHEN, CDR2 SYDVKM. DNA for the CDR3: TGTGCCAGCGTTTTACTAGGGGGCGAAAACACCATATATTTT. This gives the protein CASVLLGGENTIYF. The full variable domain, its missing parts supplied by reference TRBV28 and TRBJ1-3, is DVKVTQSSRYLVKRTGEKVFLECVQDMDHENMFWYRQDPGLGLRLIYFSYDVKMKEKGDIPEGYSVSREKKERFSLILESASTNQTSMYLCASVLLGGENTIYFGEGSWLTVV.

In this sample, this clonotype turned up a few times. This rearrangement joins TRBV7-8 to TRBJ1-6, with a tentative D call TRBD1 (5 bases). With 4 bases removed from V and 7 bases from J, the gap between germline ends came to 17 bases. Germline-derived CDR1 and CDR2 are SGHVS and FQNEAQ. This CDR3 comprises 16 residues. DNA of the CDR3: TGTGCCAGCAGCTCAGAGACGCAGGGTTGGAATTCACCCCTCCACTTT. This gives the protein CASSSETQGWNSPLHF. The whole variable domain, filled in from reference TRBV7-8 and TRBJ1-6, reads GAGVSQSPRYKVAKRGQDVALRCDPISGHVSLFWYQQALGQGPEFLTYFQNEAQLDKSGLPSDRFFAERPEGSVSTLKIQRTQQEDSAVYLCASSSETQGWNSPLHFGNGTRLTVT.

This clonotype occurred a few times. The chain employs TRBV28 and TRBJ1-1; 8 bases are a match to TRBD1. CDR1 MDHEN and CDR2 SYDVKM come from the germline V gene. With V trimmed by 7 bases and J by 8 bases, 15 bases remained unmatched. This CDR3 has 15 amino acids. This chain's CDR3 is CASIAAGTGLNEAFF. DNA for the CDR3: TGTGCCAGCATCGCAGCGGGGACAGGCCTGAACGAAGCTTTCTTT. The whole variable domain, filled in from reference TRBV28 and TRBJ1-1, reads DVKVTQSSRYLVKRTGEKVFLECVQDMDHENMFWYRQDPGLGLRLIYFSYDVKMKEKGDIPEGYSVSREKKERFSLILESASTNQTSMYLCASIAAGTGLNEAFFGQGTRLTVV.

The V gene is TRBV4-1, the J gene TRBJ2-1, with 7 bases that match TRBD2. CDR1 and CDR2 (germline): MGHRA, YSYEKL. This CDR3 is built from 17 residues. J lost 3 bases, V lost 0 bases, and 8 bases had no gene match. CDR3 in amino acids: CASSQELARSLYNEQFF. The DNA for the CDR3 is TGCGCCAGCAGCCAAGAACTAGCGAGGTCCCTCTACAATGAGCAGTTCTTC.

This clonotype has a count of ten or more. The chain recombines TRBV15 with TRBJ2-2; TRBD1 matches at 10 bases. Trimming cost V 5 bases and J 6 bases; bases outside gene matches: 12. There are 17 residues in the CDR3. In germline, CDR1 is LNHNV, CDR2 YYDKDF (reference sequence). The CDR3 reads CATSRGPGQGSAGELFF. CDR3 nucleotide sequence: TGTGCCACCAGCCGAGGACCGGGACAGGGGAGCGCCGGGGAGCTGTTTTTT.

This clonotype was counted ten times or more. The chain carries TRBV6-1 and TRBJ1-2; D remains unclear. The V end was cut by 1 base, the J end by 2 bases, with 8 bases between. Germline-derived CDR1 and CDR2 are MNHNS and SASEGT. The CDR3 length is 14 residues. For the CDR3, the DNA is TGTGCCAGCAGTGAAGGGCCGGGGAACTATGGCTACACCTTC. It is translated as CASSEGPGNYGYTF.

The rearrangement joins TRBV5-1 to TRBJ2-1; maybe TRBD2 (5 bases). The CDR3 contains 15 residues. The V end lost 4 bases, the J end lost 8 bases, and 19 bases lay between the germline ends. Germline lookup yields CDR1 SGHRS and CDR2 YFSETQ. CDR3: CASSPQVGQEDEQFF. DNA of the CDR3: TGCGCCAGCAGCCCCCAAGTCGGCCAGGAGGATGAGCAGTTCTTC. Complete variable domain (other parts from reference TRBV5-1 and TRBJ2-1): KAGVTQTPRYLIKTRGQQVTLSCSPISGHRSVSWYQQTPGQGLQFLFEYFSETQRNKGNFPGRFSGRQFSNSRSEMNVSTLELGDSALYLCASSPQVGQEDEQFFGPGTRLTVL.

The chain couples TRBV5-1 to TRBJ2-2; D is perhaps TRBD1 (6 bases). V was shortened by 5 bases and J by 3 bases, with 23 bases between the two germline ends. The CDR3 has 18 residues. Germline loops: CDR1 SGHRS, CDR2 YFSETQ. The DNA for the CDR3 is TGCGCCAGCAGTTTGAACCCTCTTGACAGGTCCGACACCGGGGAGCTGTTTTTT. This gives the protein CASSLNPLDRSDTGELFF.

This clonotype was counted a few times. The chain is built from TRBV5-1 and TRBJ2-1; 11 nucleotides line up with TRBD2. From germline, CDR1 is SGHRS and CDR2 YFSETQ. This CDR3 spans 15 amino acids. V gave up 4 bases and J gave up 13 bases; unmatched junction bases: 13. CDR3 nucleotide sequence: TGCGCCAGCAGCCTCCAACCAGATAGCGGGAGGGCCCAGTTCTTC. Amino acid sequence: CASSLQPDSGRAQFF.

V usage is TRBV5-4 and J usage is TRBJ2-4; 7 bases map to TRBD1. The CDR3 has 15 amino acids. Losses at the gene ends were 7 bases for V and 1 base for J; bases not matched to a gene: 8. Germline loops: CDR1 SGHNT, CDR2 YYREEE (reference sequence). CDR3 loop: CASVNRGRAKNIQYF. In nucleotides, the CDR3 is TGTGCCAGCGTGAACAGGGGTCGGGCCAAAAACATTCAGTACTTC.